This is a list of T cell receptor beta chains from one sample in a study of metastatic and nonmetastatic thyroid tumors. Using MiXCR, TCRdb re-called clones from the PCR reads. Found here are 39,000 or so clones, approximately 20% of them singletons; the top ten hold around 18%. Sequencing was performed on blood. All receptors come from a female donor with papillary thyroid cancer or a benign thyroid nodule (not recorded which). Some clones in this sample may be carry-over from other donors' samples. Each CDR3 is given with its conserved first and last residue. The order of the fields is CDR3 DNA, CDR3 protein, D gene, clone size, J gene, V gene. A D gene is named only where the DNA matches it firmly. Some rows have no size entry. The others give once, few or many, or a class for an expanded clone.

CDR3 DNA: TGTGCCAGCAGCTTGAAGGGACTAGGTGTCTACGAGCAGTACTTC
CDR3 protein: CASSLKGLGVYEQYF
D gene: TRBD2
clone size: -
J gene: TRBJ2-7
V gene: TRBV7-9

CDR3 DNA: TGCGCCAGCAGCCAGAGATTTTCTGGAAACACCATATATTTT
CDR3 protein: CASSQRFSGNTIYF
D gene: -
clone size: many
J gene: TRBJ1-3
V gene: TRBV4-1

CDR3 DNA: TGTGCCAGCAGCTTAAGTACCCGAGGCCGACTAGCGGGAGGCAATGAGCAGTTCTTC
CDR3 protein: CASSLSTRGRLAGGNEQFF
D gene: TRBD2
clone size: few
J gene: TRBJ2-1
V gene: TRBV7-3

CDR3 DNA: TGTGCCATCCCCCGGGACAGGGGGATGGAGACCCAGTACTTC
CDR3 protein: CAIPRDRGMETQYF
D gene: TRBD1
clone size: once
J gene: TRBJ2-5
V gene: TRBV27

CDR3 DNA: TGTGCCAGCAGCTCCCCCACGGAGACCCAGTACTTC
CDR3 protein: CASSSPTETQYF
D gene: -
clone size: -
J gene: TRBJ2-5
V gene: TRBV7-8

CDR3 DNA: TGCGCCAGCAGCTTGGCTTCTAGCGGGAGCCTATACCAAGAGACCCAGTACTTC
CDR3 protein: CASSLASSGSLYQETQYF
D gene: TRBD2
clone size: many
J gene: TRBJ2-5
V gene: TRBV5-1

CDR3 DNA: TGCAGTGCCACCGGAGGACTAGCGGGAGATAGGGTCGCAGATACGCAGTATTTT
CDR3 protein: CSATGGLAGDRVADTQYF
D gene: TRBD2
clone size: many
J gene: TRBJ2-3
V gene: TRBV20-1

CDR3 DNA: TGTGCCACCGCTTGGACAGGGGGAAACACAGATACGCAGTATTTT
CDR3 protein: CATAWTGGNTDTQYF
D gene: TRBD1
clone size: few
J gene: TRBJ2-3
V gene: TRBV2

CDR3 DNA: TGCGCCAGCAGCGAAGGACAGGGTAGTGAAAAACTGTTTTTT
CDR3 protein: CASSEGQGSEKLFF
D gene: TRBD1
clone size: many
J gene: TRBJ1-4
V gene: TRBV4-1

CDR3 DNA: TGCGCCAGCAGCCAACCGCGACAGGGGAACACTGAAGCTTTCTTT
CDR3 protein: CASSQPRQGNTEAFF
D gene: TRBD1
clone size: many
J gene: TRBJ1-1
V gene: TRBV4-1

CDR3 DNA: TGTGCCAGCAGCCGCGGACCGCTATCTGGAAACACCATATATTTT
CDR3 protein: CASSRGPLSGNTIYF
D gene: -
clone size: many
J gene: TRBJ1-3
V gene: TRBV7-9

CDR3 DNA: TGTGCCAGCATATCCGGGGGTGTTCCTAACACCGGGGAGCTGTTTTTT
CDR3 protein: CASISGGVPNTGELFF
D gene: -
clone size: few
J gene: TRBJ2-2
V gene: TRBV28

CDR3 DNA: TGTGCCAGCAGTTACTCGTACACCGGGGAGCTGTTTTTT
CDR3 protein: CASSYSYTGELFF
D gene: -
clone size: -
J gene: TRBJ2-2
V gene: TRBV6-4

CDR3 DNA: TGCGCCAGCAGCCAAGATACCAGGGTCTTCGGGGCCAACGTCCTGACTTTC
CDR3 protein: CASSQDTRVFGANVLTF
D gene: -
clone size: many
J gene: TRBJ2-6
V gene: TRBV4-3

CDR3 DNA: TGCGCCAGCAGCTTGGGGCAGCTGGGGCTCTCTGGGGCCAACGTCCTGACTTTC
CDR3 protein: CASSLGQLGLSGANVLTF
D gene: -
clone size: many
J gene: TRBJ2-6
V gene: TRBV5-1

CDR3 DNA: TGTGCCAGCAGCTTGGGCAATGAGCAGTTCTTC
CDR3 protein: CASSLGNEQFF
D gene: -
clone size: -
J gene: TRBJ2-1
V gene: TRBV27

CDR3 DNA: TGTGCCAGCAGTTACTCTACTACGTTGTCGTGCCACCAAGAGACCCAGTACTTC
CDR3 protein: CASSYSTTLSCHQETQYF
D gene: -
clone size: -
J gene: TRBJ2-5
V gene: TRBV6-2/TRBV6-3

CDR3 DNA: TGTGCCACTCTTAGTCCGGGACAGGGGGTTTATGGGGCCAACGTCCTGACTTTC
CDR3 protein: CATLSPGQGVYGANVLTF
D gene: TRBD1
clone size: -
J gene: TRBJ2-6
V gene: TRBV12-3/TRBV12-4

CDR3 DNA: TGTGCCTGGAGTGGGACGGGATATGGCTACACCTTC
CDR3 protein: CAWSGTGYGYTF
D gene: -
clone size: -
J gene: TRBJ1-2
V gene: TRBV30

CDR3 DNA: TGCAGTGCTAGAGCGGCTAGCGGGAATTTAGCTTACGAGCAGTACTTC
CDR3 protein: CSARAASGNLAYEQYF
D gene: TRBD2
clone size: many
J gene: TRBJ2-7
V gene: TRBV20-1

CDR3 DNA: TGTGCCAGCAGTTCGGGGGACGGTGCGGGGGCGATTCACTACGAGCAGTACTTC
CDR3 protein: CASSSGDGAGAIHYEQYF
D gene: -
clone size: -
J gene: TRBJ2-7
V gene: TRBV27

CDR3 DNA: TGCGCCAGCAGTTCCCAAGAGACCCAGTACTTC
CDR3 protein: CASSSQETQYF
D gene: -
clone size: many
J gene: TRBJ2-5
V gene: TRBV10-1